This is a list of T cell receptor beta chains from one sample in a study of long-term antiretroviral therapy in people with HIV. Data came from immunoSEQ multiplex PCR; TCRdb stores just in-frame clones and leaves some out. Here the sample spans around 21,000 clones, 65% to 90% being singletons. Sample: unsorted PBMCs, taken 0.1 years before starting antiretroviral therapy. The receptor set was obtained from a man aged 35 to 55 with HIV. CDR3s include the opening cysteine and the closing phenylalanine or tryptophan. A D gene is named only where the DNA matches it firmly. Part of the rows lack a size; the others show once, few, many or a class for expanded clones.

J gene: TRBJ1-1; V gene: TRBV13; D gene: -; clone size: few; CDR3 protein: CASSSDQNTEAFF; CDR3 DNA: TGTGCCAGCAGCTCGGACCAGAACACTGAAGCTTTCTTT
J gene: TRBJ1-1; V gene: TRBV2; D gene: -; clone size: once; CDR3 protein: CASRENTEAFF; CDR3 DNA: TGTGCCAGCAGGGAAAACACTGAAGCTTTCTTT
J gene: TRBJ2-3; V gene: TRBV6-1; D gene: TRBD1; clone size: -; CDR3 protein: CASSDRDRAYTDTQYF; CDR3 DNA: TGTGCCAGCAGTGACCGGGACAGGGCTTACACAGATACGCAGTATTTT
J gene: TRBJ2-3; V gene: TRBV4-3; D gene: -; clone size: -; CDR3 protein: CASSQEINRDTQYF; CDR3 DNA: TGCGCCAGCAGCCAAGAAATTAATCGAGATACGCAGTATTTT
J gene: TRBJ2-7; V gene: TRBV29-1; D gene: TRBD1; clone size: medium-sized; CDR3 protein: CSVYGAGGNYEQYF; CDR3 DNA: TGCAGCGTGTACGGGGCAGGGGGCAACTACGAGCAGTACTTC
J gene: TRBJ2-7; V gene: TRBV6-5; D gene: -; clone size: -; CDR3 protein: CASSYPARGRYEQYF; CDR3 DNA: TGTGCCAGCAGTTATCCAGCTCGGGGGCGCTACGAGCAGTACTTC
J gene: TRBJ1-3; V gene: TRBV4-3; D gene: TRBD1; clone size: -; CDR3 protein: CASSQDRDSSGNTIYF; CDR3 DNA: TGCGCCAGCAGCCAAGATAGGGACAGCTCTGGAAACACCATATATTTT
J gene: TRBJ1-5; V gene: TRBV2; D gene: TRBD1; clone size: -; CDR3 protein: CASSSTGRVNQPQHF; CDR3 DNA: TGTGCCAGCAGTTCGACAGGGCGCGTAAATCAGCCCCAGCATTTT
J gene: TRBJ2-7; V gene: TRBV5-1; D gene: TRBD2; clone size: few; CDR3 protein: CASRRAGAVYEQYF; CDR3 DNA: TGCGCCAGCAGGAGGGCGGGAGCGGTCTACGAGCAGTACTTC
J gene: TRBJ2-7; V gene: TRBV7-2; D gene: -; clone size: -; CDR3 protein: CASSFQSTGEQYF; CDR3 DNA: TGTGCCAGCAGCTTTCAATCGACAGGCGAGCAGTACTTC
J gene: TRBJ2-7; V gene: TRBV5-1; D gene: TRBD2; clone size: -; CDR3 protein: CASWVGAGAYEQYF; CDR3 DNA: TGCGCCAGCTGGGTGGGAGCGGGGGCCTACGAGCAGTACTTC
J gene: TRBJ1-2; V gene: TRBV11-2; D gene: TRBD1; clone size: -; CDR3 protein: CASSLTAGQGSGYTF; CDR3 DNA: TGTGCCAGCAGCTTAACAGCCGGACAGGGCAGCGGCTACACCTTC
J gene: TRBJ2-7; V gene: TRBV7-2; D gene: -; clone size: -; CDR3 protein: CASSLTLVEQYF; CDR3 DNA: TGTGCCAGCAGCTTAACCCTCGTGGAGCAGTACTTC
J gene: TRBJ1-2; V gene: TRBV9; D gene: -; clone size: -; CDR3 protein: CASSAGNVDGYTF; CDR3 DNA: TGTGCCAGCAGCGCAGGGAACGTGGATGGCTACACCTTC
J gene: TRBJ2-2; V gene: TRBV19; D gene: TRBD1; clone size: -; CDR3 protein: CASTGGAYTGELFF; CDR3 DNA: TGTGCCAGTACAGGGGGCGCTTACACCGGGGAGCTGTTTTTT
J gene: TRBJ2-2; V gene: TRBV7-2; D gene: TRBD2; clone size: -; CDR3 protein: CASSLGLAVNTGELFF; CDR3 DNA: TGTGCCAGCAGCTTAGGGCTAGCGGTTAACACCGGGGAGCTGTTTTTT